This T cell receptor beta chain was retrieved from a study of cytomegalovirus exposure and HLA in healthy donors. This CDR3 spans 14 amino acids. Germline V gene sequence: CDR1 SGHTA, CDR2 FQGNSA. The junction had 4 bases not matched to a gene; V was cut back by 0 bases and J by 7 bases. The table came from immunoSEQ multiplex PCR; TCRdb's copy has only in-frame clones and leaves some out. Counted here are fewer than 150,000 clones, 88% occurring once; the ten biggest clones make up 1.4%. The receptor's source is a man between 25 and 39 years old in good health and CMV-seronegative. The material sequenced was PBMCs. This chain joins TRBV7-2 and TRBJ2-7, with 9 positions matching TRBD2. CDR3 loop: CASSLAWREGEQYF. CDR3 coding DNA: TGTGCCAGCAGCTTAGCTTGGCGGGAGGGGGAGCAGTACTTC.